This T cell receptor beta chain was sequenced for a study of T cell changes during pregnancy in multiple sclerosis. Data came from immunoSEQ multiplex PCR; TCRdb stores just in-frame clones and leaves some out. The sample shows tens of thousands of clones, around 92% of them seen only once. V was clipped by 5 bases and J by 4 bases, with 9 bases between them. Per germline, CDR1 SEHNR and CDR2 FQNEAQ (reference sequence). This CDR3 has 12 amino acids. The sample comprised peripheral blood. This receptor was identified in a female donor with multiple sclerosis, enrolled in a pregnancy study. This rearrangement joins TRBV7-9 to TRBJ2-7; D ambiguous. The CDR3 DNA reads TGTGCCAGCAGCCCCCCCAGTTACGAGCAGTACTTC. It translates to CASSPPSYEQYF.